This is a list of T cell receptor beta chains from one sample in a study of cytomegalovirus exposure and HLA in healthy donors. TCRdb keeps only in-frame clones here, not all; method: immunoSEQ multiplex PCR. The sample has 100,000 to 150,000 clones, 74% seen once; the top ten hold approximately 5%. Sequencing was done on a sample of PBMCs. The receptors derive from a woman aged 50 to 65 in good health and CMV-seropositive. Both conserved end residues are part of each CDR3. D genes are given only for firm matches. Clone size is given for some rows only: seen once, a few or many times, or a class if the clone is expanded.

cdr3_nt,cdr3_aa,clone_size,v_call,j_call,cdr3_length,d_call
TGTGCCAGCAGCCTAAACAGGGTAGGCAATGAGCAGTTCTTC,CASSLNRVGNEQFF,medium-sized,TRBV6-5,TRBJ2-1,14,NA
TGTGCCAGCGGGCGGGCAGCGGGGGTTCGCGAGCAGTACTTC,CASGRAAGVREQYF,few,TRBV7-9,TRBJ2-7,14,TRBD2
TGCAGCGTTAGAAGGACAGCCCAGAACACTGAAGCTTTCTTT,CSVRRTAQNTEAFF,NA,TRBV29-1,TRBJ1-1,14,NA
TGTGCCAGCAGGTCACGGGACACGACCTACGAGCAGTACTTC,CASRSRDTTYEQYF,NA,TRBV6-6,TRBJ2-7,14,NA
TGTGCCAGCAGGTTCGTAGGAGGGTCCGACGAGCAGTACTTC,CASRFVGGSDEQYF,NA,TRBV11-2,TRBJ2-7,14,NA
TGTGCCACCAGCAGAGATCCCCTGGACAGCCATTATAGCAATCAGCCCCAGCATTTT,CATSRDPLDSHYSNQPQHF,NA,TRBV15,TRBJ1-5,19,NA
TGTGCCAGCAGTGACTACAGGGTGGTCGGACTTAACGCGGAGACCCAGTACTTC,CASSDYRVVGLNAETQYF,few,TRBV6-1,TRBJ2-5,18,NA
TGTGCCTGGAGCCATCTAGCGGGGGGATTGGGTGAGCAGTTCTTC,CAWSHLAGGLGEQFF,few,TRBV30,TRBJ2-1,15,TRBD2
TGTGCCAGCAGCTTGATGGGGCCCGGGACTGAAGCTTTCTTT,CASSLMGPGTEAFF,few,TRBV5-6,TRBJ1-1,14,NA
TGTGCCAGCAGTTACTCGTCAGGCACAGATACGCAGTATTTT,CASSYSSGTDTQYF,NA,TRBV6-5,TRBJ2-3,14,NA
TGTGCCAGTAGTATAGTTCATCCGCCCGCGGTTCTGTTTTTT,CASSIVHPPAVLFF,NA,TRBV19,TRBJ1-4,14,NA
TGTGCTAGTGGGGTGGATCTAGCCGGGGAGCTGTTTTTT,CASGVDLAGELFF,NA,TRBV12-5,TRBJ2-2,13,NA
TGTGCCAGCAGTCTCGACAGGGGGCTTAACACTGAAGCTTTCTTT,CASSLDRGLNTEAFF,NA,TRBV6-5,TRBJ1-1,15,TRBD1
TGCGCCAGCTGGCTAGCGGGGGACTACGAGCAGTACTTC,CASWLAGDYEQYF,few,TRBV10-2,TRBJ2-7,13,TRBD2
TGTGCCAGCAGCTTAGATTCGGATCAGCCCCAGCATTTT,CASSLDSDQPQHF,NA,TRBV11-3,TRBJ1-5,13,NA
TGTGCCGGGGGACAGAACTATGGCTACACCTTC,CAGGQNYGYTF,NA,TRBV30,TRBJ1-2,11,TRBD1
TGCGCCAGCAGCCAAGTTCTAGCGGGGGGGCCGGCTGATACGCAGTATTTT,CASSQVLAGGPADTQYF,few,TRBV4-1,TRBJ2-3,17,TRBD2
TGCGCCAGCAGCGGTCGGGGAAGCACAGATACGCAGTATTTT,CASSGRGSTDTQYF,once,TRBV5-1,TRBJ2-3,14,NA
TGTGCCAGCAACTTGAGGGGACAGGCGGCGCACTATGGCTACACCTTC,CASNLRGQAAHYGYTF,NA,TRBV11-2,TRBJ1-2,16,TRBD1
TGCGCCAGCAGCTTGGCCGGGGGGGGCTCCTACAATGAGCAGTTCTTC,CASSLAGGGSYNEQFF,NA,TRBV5-1,TRBJ2-1,16,TRBD2
TGTGCCAGCAGTTTAAGGGAGAAGAACACTGAAGCTTTCTTT,CASSLREKNTEAFF,NA,TRBV27,TRBJ1-1,14,NA
TGCGCCAGCAGCTTAGGGGGAACCTACGAGCAGTACTTC,CASSLGGTYEQYF,NA,TRBV5-1,TRBJ2-7,13,NA
TGTGCCAGCAGTGACGGCGGGTGGAACACTGAAGCTTTCTTT,CASSDGGWNTEAFF,NA,TRBV25-1,TRBJ1-1,14,NA
TGTGCCAGCAGCTTATACGGGGGGGCGCCGAACACTGAAGCTTTCTTT,CASSLYGGAPNTEAFF,NA,TRBV11-3,TRBJ1-1,16,NA
TGTGCCAGCAGTCCTTACCGGGACAGGAATGAGCAGTTCTTC,CASSPYRDRNEQFF,NA,TRBV6-5,TRBJ2-1,14,TRBD1